The clone carrying this TCR beta chain appeared once. The CDR3 is made up of 14 amino acids. The J segment lost 5 bases and the V segment lost 3 bases, leaving 7 bases of the junction unmatched. Germline V gives CDR1 SGDLS, CDR2 YYNGEE. This sample is drawn from a study of T cell changes during pregnancy in multiple sclerosis. The protocol was immunoSEQ multiplex PCR, while the TCRdb copy is restricted to in-frame clones and leaves out a portion. The table lists around 56,000 clones, around nine tenths of them singletons. The sequences come from peripheral blood, collected in the first trimester of pregnancy. This sequence joins TRBV9 and TRBJ1-2, with 7 bases matching TRBD1. This TCR was sampled from a female donor in good health, enrolled as a control in a pregnancy study. This CDR3 is CASSAPGQLYGYTF. The CDR3 DNA is TGTGCCAGCAGCGCACCGGGACAGCTTTATGGCTACACCTTC. Supplemented by reference TRBV9 and TRBJ1-2, the full variable domain reads DSGVTQTPKHLITATGQRVTLRCSPRSGDLSVYWYQQSLDQGLQFLIQYYNGEERAKGNILERFSAQQFPDLHSELNLSSLELGDSALYFCASSAPGQLYGYTFGSGTRLTVV.